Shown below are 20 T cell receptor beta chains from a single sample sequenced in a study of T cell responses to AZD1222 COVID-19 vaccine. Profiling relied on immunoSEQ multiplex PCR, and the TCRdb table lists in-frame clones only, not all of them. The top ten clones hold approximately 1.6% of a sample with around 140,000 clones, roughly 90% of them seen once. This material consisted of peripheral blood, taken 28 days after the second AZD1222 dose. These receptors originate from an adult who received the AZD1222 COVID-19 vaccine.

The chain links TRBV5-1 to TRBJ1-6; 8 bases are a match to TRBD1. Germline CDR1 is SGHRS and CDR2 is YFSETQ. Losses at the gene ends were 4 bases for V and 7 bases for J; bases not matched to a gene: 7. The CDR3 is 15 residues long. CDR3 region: CASSPGQGSNSPLHF. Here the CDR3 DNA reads TGCGCCAGCAGCCCTGGACAGGGTTCCAATTCACCCCTCCACTTT.

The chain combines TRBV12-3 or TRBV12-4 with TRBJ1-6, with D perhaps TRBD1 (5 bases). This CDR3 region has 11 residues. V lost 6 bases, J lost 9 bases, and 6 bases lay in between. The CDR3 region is CASRGGSPLHF. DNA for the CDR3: TGTGCCAGCAGGGGGGGTTCACCCCTCCACTTT.

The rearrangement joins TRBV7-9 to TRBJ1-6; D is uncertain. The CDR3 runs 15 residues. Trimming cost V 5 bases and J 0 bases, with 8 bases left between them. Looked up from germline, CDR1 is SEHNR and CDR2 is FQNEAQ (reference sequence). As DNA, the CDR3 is TGTGCCAGCAGCCTTCAGAGCTCCTATAATTCACCCCTCCACTTT. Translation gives CASSLQSSYNSPLHF.

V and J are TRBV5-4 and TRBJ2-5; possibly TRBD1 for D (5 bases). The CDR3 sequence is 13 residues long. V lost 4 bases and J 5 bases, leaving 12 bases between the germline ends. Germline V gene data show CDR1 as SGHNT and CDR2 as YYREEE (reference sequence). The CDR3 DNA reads TGTGCCAGCAGCGATAGGGGTAAGGAGACCCAGTACTTC. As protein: CASSDRGKETQYF.

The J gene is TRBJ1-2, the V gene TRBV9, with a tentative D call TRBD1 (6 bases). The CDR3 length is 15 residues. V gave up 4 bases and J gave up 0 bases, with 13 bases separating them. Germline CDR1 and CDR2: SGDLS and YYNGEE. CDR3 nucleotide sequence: TGTGCCAGCAGCCCAACAGGGTGGGCTAACTATGGCTACACCTTC. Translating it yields CASSPTGWANYGYTF.

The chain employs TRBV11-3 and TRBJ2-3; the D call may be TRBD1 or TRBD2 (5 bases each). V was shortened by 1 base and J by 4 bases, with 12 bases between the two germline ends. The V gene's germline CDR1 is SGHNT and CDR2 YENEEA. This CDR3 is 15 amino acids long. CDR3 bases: TGTGCCAGCAGCTTAGGTTTCCGGGGCCCAGATACGCAGTATTTT. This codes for CASSLGFRGPDTQYF.

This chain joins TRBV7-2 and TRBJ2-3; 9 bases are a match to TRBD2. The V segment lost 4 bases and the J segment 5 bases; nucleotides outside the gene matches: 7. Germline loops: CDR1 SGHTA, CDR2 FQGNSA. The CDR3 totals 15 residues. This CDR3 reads CASSSVAGAGDTQYF. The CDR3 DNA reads TGTGCCAGCAGCTCCGTAGCGGGAGCTGGAGATACGCAGTATTTT.

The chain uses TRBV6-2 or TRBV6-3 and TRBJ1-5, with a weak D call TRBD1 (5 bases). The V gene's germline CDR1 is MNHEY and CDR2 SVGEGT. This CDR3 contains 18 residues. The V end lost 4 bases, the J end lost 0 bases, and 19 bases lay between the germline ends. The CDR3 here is CASSLRPHDSYSNQPQHF. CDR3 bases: TGTGCCAGCAGTTTACGCCCTCATGACAGCTATAGCAATCAGCCCCAGCATTTT.

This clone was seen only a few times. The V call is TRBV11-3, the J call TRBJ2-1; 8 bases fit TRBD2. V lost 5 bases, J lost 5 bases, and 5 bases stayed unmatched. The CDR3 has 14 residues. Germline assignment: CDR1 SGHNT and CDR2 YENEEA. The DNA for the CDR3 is TGTGCCAGCAGCCTTAGCGGGGTTAACAATGAGCAGTTCTTC. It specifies CASSLSGVNNEQFF.

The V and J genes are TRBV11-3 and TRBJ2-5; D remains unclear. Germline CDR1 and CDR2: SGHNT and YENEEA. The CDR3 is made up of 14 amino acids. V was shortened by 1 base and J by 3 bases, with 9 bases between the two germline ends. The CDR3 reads CASSLVVRKETQYF. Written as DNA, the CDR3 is TGTGCCAGCAGCTTAGTAGTCAGGAAAGAGACCCAGTACTTC.

In DNA, the CDR3 is TGCGCCAGCAGCTTGGGGACTAGCGGGGCCACAGATACGCAGTATTTT. This translates into CASSLGTSGATDTQYF. This chain connects TRBV5-1 to TRBJ2-3; 12 bases align to TRBD2. CDR1 and CDR2 from the germline V gene are SGHRS and YFSETQ. The CDR3 sequence is 16 residues long. The J segment lost 2 bases and the V segment lost 0 bases, leaving 1 base of the junction unmatched.

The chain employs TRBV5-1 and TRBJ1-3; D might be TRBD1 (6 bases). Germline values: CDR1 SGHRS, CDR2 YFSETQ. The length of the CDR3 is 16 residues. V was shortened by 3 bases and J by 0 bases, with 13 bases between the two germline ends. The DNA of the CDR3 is TGCGCCAGCAGCTACCTCACAGGGAGCTCTGGAAACACCATATATTTT. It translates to CASSYLTGSSGNTIYF.

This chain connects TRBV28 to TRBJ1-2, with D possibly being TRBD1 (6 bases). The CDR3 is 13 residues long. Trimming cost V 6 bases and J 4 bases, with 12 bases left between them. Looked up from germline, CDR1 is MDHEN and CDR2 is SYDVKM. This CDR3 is CASSSDRPYGYTF. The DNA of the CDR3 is TGTGCCAGCAGCTCCGACAGGCCCTATGGCTACACCTTC.

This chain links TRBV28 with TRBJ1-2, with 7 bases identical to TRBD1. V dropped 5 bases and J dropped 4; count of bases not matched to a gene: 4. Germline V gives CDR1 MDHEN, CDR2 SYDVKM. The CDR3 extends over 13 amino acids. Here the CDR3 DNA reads TGTGCCAGCAGTCCGGACAGGCTCTATGGCTACACCTTC. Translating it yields CASSPDRLYGYTF.

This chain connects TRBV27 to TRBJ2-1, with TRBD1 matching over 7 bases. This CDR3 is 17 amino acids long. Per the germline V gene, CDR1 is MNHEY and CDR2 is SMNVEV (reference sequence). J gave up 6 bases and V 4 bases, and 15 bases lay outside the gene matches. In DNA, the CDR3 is TGTGCCAGCAGTTATGAGGGACAGACCTATAACGTCAATGAGCAGTTCTTC. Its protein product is CASSYEGQTYNVNEQFF.

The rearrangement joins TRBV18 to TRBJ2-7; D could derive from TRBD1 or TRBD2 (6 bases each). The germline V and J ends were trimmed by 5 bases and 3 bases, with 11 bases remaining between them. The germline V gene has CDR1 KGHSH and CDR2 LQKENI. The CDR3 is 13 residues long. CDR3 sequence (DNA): TGTGCCAGCTCAGAGGAGGGGGTCTACGAGCAGTACGTC. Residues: CASSEEGVYEQYV.

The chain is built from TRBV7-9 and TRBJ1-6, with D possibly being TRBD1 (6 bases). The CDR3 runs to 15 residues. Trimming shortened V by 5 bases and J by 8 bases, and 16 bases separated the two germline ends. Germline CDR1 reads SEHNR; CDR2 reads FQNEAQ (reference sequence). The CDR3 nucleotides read TGTGCCAGCAGCACGGGGGGGCAGTCGGATTCACCCCTCCACTTT. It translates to CASSTGGQSDSPLHF.

CDR3 amino acids: CASSLSAIDTQYF. The CDR3 DNA follows: TGTGCCAGCAGCTTGTCCGCGATAGATACGCAGTATTTT. The chain employs TRBV7-2 and TRBJ2-3; D is unclear. Germline V gives CDR1 SGHTA, CDR2 FQGNSA. The CDR3 contains 13 residues. Trimming stripped 3 bases from V and 5 bases from J, with 9 bases between. The full variable domain, its missing parts supplied by reference TRBV7-2 and TRBJ2-3, is GAGVSQSPSNKVTEKGKDVELRCDPISGHTALYWYRQSLGQGLEFLIYFQGNSAPDKSGLPSDRFSAERTGGSVSTLTIQRTQQEDSAVYLCASSLSAIDTQYFGPGTRLTVL.

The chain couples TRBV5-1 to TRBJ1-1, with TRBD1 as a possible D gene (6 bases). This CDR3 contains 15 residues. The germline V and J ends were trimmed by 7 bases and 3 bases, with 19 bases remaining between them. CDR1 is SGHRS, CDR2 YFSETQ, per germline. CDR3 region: CASARSMGADTEAFF. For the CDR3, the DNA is TGCGCCAGCGCTCGGAGTATGGGGGCCGACACTGAAGCTTTCTTT.

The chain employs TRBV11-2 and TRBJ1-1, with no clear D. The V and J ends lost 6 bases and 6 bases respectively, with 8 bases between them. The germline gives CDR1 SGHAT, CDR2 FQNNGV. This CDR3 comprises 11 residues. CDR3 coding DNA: TGTGCCAGCAGACAAGGCCCTGAAGCTTTCTTT. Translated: CASRQGPEAFF.